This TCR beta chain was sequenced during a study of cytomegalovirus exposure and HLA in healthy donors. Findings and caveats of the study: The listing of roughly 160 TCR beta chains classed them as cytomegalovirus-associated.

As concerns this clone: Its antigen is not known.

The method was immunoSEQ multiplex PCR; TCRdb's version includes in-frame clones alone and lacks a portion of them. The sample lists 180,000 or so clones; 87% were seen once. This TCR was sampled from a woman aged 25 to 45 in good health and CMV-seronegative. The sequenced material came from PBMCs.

The CDR3 coding sequence is TGTGCCAGCAGTGTGGGCCAGGGGTCCCCAGCTTTCTTT. Protein product: CASSVGQGSPAFF. The chain recombines TRBV25-1 with TRBJ1-1, with TRBD1 as a possible D gene (6 bases). The V end was cut by 4 bases, the J end by 10 bases, with 16 bases between. The CDR3 sequence is 13 residues long. CDR1 and CDR2 from the germline V gene are MGHDK and SYGVNS.